This TCR beta chain stems from a study of cytomegalovirus exposure and HLA in healthy donors. A few counts support this clone. The antigen remains unidentified. Whole-study findings and limits: In a later analysis, a missense DCLRE1C variant was linked to TCR beta V- and J-gene trimming.

Between the trimmed V and J ends, which lost 4 bases and 3 bases, there was a span of 13 bases. The CDR3 has 15 residues. Germline V gene sequence: CDR1 SEHNR, CDR2 FQNEAQ (reference sequence). The study ran its PCR with 60 Vbeta and 13 Jbeta primers. Per the original methods: Tens of millions of unique TCR beta chains, approximately 11 million of them shared, were counted by a later analysis. This table comes from immunoSEQ multiplex PCR, and its TCRdb copy is limited to in-frame clones, with some not included. The V and J calls and clone size were taken over from that table, and D and trimming were inferred from the DNA. Found here are around 190,000 clones, roughly 85% of them singletons; the top ten hold approximately 4%.

This clonotype was sampled from a woman younger than 45 in good health and CMV-seropositive. The chain couples TRBV7-9 to TRBJ2-1; TRBD1 is a possible D gene (6 bases). Sequenced input: PBMCs. Here the CDR3 reads CASSSPGTLYNEQFF. CDR3 DNA sequence: TGTGCCAGCAGCTCGCCCGGGACACTCTACAATGAGCAGTTCTTC.